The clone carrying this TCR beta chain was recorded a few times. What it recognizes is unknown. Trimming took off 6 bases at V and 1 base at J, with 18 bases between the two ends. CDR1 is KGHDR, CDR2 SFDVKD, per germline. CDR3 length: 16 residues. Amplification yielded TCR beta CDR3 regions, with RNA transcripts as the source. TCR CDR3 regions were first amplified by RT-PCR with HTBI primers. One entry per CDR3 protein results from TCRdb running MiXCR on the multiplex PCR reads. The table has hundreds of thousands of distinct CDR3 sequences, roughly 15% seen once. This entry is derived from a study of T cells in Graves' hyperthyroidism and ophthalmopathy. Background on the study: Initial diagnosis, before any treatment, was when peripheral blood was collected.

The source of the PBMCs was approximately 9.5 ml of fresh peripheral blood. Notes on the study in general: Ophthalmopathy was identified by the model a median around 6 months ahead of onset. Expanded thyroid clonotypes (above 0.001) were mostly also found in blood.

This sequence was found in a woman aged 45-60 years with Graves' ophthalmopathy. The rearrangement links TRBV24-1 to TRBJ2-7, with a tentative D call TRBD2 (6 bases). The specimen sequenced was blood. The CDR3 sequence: CATSWFGGMGSYEQYF. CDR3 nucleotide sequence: TGTGCCACCAGTTGGTTCGGCGGGATGGGGTCCTACGAGCAGTACTTC.